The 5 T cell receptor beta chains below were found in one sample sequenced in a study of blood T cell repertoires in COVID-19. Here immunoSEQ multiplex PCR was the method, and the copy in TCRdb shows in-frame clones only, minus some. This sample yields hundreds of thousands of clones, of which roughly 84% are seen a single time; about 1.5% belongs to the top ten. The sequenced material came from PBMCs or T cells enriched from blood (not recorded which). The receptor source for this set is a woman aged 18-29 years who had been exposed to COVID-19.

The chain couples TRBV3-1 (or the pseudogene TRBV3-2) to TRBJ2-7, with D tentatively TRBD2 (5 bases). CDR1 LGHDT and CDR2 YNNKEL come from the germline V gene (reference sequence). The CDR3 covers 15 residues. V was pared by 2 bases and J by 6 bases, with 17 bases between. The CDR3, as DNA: TGTGCCAGCAGCCAACGGTTAAAGGGAGTCACCGAGCAGTACTTC. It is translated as CASSQRLKGVTEQYF.

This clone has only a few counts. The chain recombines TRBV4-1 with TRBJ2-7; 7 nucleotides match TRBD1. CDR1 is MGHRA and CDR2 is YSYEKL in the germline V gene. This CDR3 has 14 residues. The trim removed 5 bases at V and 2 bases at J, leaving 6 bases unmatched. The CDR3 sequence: CASSSGTETYEQYF. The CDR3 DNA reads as TGCGCCAGCAGCTCCGGGACAGAAACCTACGAGCAGTACTTC.

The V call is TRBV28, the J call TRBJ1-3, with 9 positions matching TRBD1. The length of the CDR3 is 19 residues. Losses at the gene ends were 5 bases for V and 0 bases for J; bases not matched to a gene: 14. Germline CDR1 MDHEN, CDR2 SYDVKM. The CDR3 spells CASSLRDRAKSSSGNTIYF. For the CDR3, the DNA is TGTGCCAGCAGTCTTAGGGACAGGGCTAAATCCTCCTCTGGAAACACCATATATTTT.

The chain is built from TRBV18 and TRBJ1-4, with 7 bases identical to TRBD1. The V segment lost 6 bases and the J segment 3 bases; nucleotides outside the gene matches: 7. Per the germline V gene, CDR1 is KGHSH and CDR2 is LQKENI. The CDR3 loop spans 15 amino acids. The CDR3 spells CASSPDRASNEKLFF. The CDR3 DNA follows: TGTGCCAGCTCCCCAGACAGGGCATCTAATGAAAAACTGTTTTTT.

In DNA form, the CDR3 reads TGTGCCAGTAGTTTACAGGGACGGGGCCAGCCCCAGCATTTT. This encodes CASSLQGRGQPQHF. The chain employs TRBV19 and TRBJ1-5, with D tentatively TRBD1 (6 bases). CDR1 LNHDA and CDR2 SQIVND come from the germline V gene (reference sequence). This CDR3 region has 14 residues. Trimming cost V 5 bases and J 7 bases, with 15 bases left between them.